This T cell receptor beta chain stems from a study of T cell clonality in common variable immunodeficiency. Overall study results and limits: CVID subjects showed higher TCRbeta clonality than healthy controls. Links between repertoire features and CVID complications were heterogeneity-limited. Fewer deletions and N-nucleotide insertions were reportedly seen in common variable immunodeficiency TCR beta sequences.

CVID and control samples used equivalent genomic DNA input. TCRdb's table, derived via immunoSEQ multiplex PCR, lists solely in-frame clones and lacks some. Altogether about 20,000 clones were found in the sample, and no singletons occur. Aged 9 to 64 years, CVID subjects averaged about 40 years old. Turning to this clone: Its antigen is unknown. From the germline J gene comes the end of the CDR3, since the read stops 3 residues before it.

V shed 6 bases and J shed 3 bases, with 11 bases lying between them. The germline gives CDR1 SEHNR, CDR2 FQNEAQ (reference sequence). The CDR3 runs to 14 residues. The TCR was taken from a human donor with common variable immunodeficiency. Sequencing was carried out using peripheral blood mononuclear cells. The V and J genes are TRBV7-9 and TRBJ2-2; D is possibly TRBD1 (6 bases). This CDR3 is CASRLTGDTGELFF. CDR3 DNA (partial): TGTGCCAGCAGGTTGACAGGCGACACCGGGGAG.